This T cell receptor (beta chain) was observed in a study of CD8 T cell repertoires and HIV-1 epitope variants. Overall study: Each of Twenty-five Gag and Nef epitope peptides stimulated a separate culture.

Broader study findings: Nef KF9 drew roughly 5 clonotypes and HW9 one, without TAALDMSHF responses.

The table came from immunoSEQ multiplex PCR; TCRdb's copy has only in-frame clones and leaves some out. The data show 4,000 to 5,000 clones, approximately 70% seen once. With regard to this clone: The antigen remains undetermined.

This CDR3 has 17 residues. With 6 bases removed from V and 0 bases from J, the gap between germline ends came to 18 bases. Germline CDR1 MNHEY, CDR2 SMNVEV (reference sequence). This sequence was found in a male donor with HIV. What was sequenced was cultured CD8+ T cells derived from PBMCs. The genes are TRBV27 and TRBJ1-5; D is undetermined. The CDR3 DNA reads as TGTGCCAGCAGCCCTAATCCTCGGCCAGCTAGCAATCAGCCCCAGCATTTT. Translated: CASSPNPRPASNQPQHF.